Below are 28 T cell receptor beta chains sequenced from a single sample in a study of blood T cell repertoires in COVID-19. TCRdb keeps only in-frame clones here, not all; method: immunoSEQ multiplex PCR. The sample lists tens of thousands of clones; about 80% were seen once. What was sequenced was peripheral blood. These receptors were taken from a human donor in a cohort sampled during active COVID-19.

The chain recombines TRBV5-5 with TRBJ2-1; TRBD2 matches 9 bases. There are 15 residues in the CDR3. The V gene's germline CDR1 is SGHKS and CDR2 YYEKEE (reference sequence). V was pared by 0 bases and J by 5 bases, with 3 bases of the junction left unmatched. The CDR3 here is CASSLVAGGDNEQFF. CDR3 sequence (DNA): TGTGCCAGCAGCTTGGTTGCGGGAGGGGACAATGAGCAGTTCTTC.

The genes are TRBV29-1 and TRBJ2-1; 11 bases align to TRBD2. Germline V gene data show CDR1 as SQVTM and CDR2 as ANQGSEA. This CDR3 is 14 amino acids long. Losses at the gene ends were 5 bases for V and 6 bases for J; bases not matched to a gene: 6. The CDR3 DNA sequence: TGCAGCGTTCTACTAGCGGGGGACCGCAATGAGCAGTTCTTC. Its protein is CSVLLAGDRNEQFF.

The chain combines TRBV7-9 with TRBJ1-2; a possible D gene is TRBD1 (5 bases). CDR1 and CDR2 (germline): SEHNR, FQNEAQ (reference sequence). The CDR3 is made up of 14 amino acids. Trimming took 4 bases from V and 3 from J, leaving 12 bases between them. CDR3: CASSSHGRDYGYTF. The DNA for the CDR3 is TGTGCCAGCAGCTCCCATGGCAGGGACTATGGCTACACCTTC.

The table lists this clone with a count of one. CDR3 sequence: CASSLRTSGRSYNEQFF. CDR3 nucleotide sequence: TGTGCCAGCAGCCTCCGGACTAGCGGGAGATCCTACAATGAGCAGTTCTTC. The V gene is TRBV3-1 (or the pseudogene TRBV3-2), the J gene TRBJ2-1, with 13 bases lining up with TRBD2. This CDR3 region has 17 residues. V gave up 4 bases and J gave up 1 base; unmatched junction bases: 4. From germline, CDR1 is LGHDT and CDR2 YNNKEL (reference sequence).

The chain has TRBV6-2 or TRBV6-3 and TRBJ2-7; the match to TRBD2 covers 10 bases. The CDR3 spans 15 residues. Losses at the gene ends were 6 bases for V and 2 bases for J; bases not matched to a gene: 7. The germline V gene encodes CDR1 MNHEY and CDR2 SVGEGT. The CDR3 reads CASSRLAGEAYEQYF. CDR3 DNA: TGTGCCAGCAGCAGGCTAGCGGGAGAAGCCTACGAGCAGTACTTC.

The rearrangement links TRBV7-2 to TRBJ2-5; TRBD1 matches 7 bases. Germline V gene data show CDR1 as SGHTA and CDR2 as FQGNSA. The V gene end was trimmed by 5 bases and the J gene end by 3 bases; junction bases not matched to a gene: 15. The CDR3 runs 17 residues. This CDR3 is CASSLATRGGREETQYF. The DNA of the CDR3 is TGTGCCAGCAGCCTCGCGACCCGAGGGGGCAGGGAAGAGACCCAGTACTTC.

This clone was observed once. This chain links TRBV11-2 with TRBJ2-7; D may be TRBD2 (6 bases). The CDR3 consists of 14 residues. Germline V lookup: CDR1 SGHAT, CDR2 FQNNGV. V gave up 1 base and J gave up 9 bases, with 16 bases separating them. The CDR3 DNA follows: TGTGCCAGCAGCTTAGGGGGGACTCCGGCTTCGCAGTACTTC. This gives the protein CASSLGGTPASQYF.

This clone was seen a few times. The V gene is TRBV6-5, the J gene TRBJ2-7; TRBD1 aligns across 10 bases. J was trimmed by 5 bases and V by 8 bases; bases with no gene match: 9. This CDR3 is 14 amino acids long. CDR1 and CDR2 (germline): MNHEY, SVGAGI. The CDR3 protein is CASPRGQGPNEQYF. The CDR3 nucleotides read TGTGCCAGCCCACGGGGACAGGGGCCCAACGAGCAGTACTTC.

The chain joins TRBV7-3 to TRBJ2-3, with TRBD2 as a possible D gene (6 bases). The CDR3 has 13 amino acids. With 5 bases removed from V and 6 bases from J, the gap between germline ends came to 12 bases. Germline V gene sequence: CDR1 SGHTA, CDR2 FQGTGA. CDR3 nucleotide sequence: TGTGCCAGCAGCGCGGGGTTCAAGGATACGCAGTATTTT. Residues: CASSAGFKDTQYF.

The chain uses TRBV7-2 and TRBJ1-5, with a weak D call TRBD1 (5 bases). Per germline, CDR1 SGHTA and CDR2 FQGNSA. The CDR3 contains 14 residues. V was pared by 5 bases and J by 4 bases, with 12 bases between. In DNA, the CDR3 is TGTGCCAGCAGCGCCTGGGGGGGAAATCAGCCCCAGCATTTT. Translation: CASSAWGGNQPQHF.

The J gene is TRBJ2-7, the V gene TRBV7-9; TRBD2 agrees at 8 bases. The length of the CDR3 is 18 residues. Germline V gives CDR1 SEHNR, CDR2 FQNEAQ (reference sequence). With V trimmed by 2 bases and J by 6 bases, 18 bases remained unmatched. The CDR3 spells CASSLSIGGAAGVFEQYF. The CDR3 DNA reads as TGTGCCAGCAGCTTAAGTATTGGTGGGGCAGCGGGAGTGTTCGAGCAGTACTTC. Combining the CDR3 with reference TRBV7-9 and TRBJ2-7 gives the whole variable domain DTGVSQNPRHKITKRGQNVTFRCDPISEHNRLYWYRQTLGQGPEFLTYFQNEAQLEKSRLLSDRFSAERPKGSFSTLEIQRTEQGDSAMYLCASSLSIGGAAGVFEQYFGPGTRLTVT.

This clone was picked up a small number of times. CDR3 in amino acids: CASSSQIGARYSGNTIYF. Here the CDR3 DNA reads TGTGCCAGCAGCTCTCAAATAGGGGCCAGATACTCTGGAAACACCATATATTTT. The V gene is TRBV9, the J gene TRBJ1-3, with D possibly being TRBD1 (5 bases). The germline V gene encodes CDR1 SGDLS and CDR2 YYNGEE. The V end lost 4 bases, the J end lost 0 bases, and 20 bases lay between the germline ends. This CDR3 has 18 amino acids. Complete variable domain (other parts from reference TRBV9 and TRBJ1-3): DSGVTQTPKHLITATGQRVTLRCSPRSGDLSVYWYQQSLDQGLQFLIQYYNGEERAKGNILERFSAQQFPDLHSELNLSSLELGDSALYFCASSSQIGARYSGNTIYFGEGSWLTVV.

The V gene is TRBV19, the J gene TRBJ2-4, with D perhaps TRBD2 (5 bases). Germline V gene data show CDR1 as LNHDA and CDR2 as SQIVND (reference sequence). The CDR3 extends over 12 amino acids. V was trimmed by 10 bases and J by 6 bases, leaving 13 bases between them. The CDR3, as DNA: TGTGCCACTGCCCCGGGATTAAACATTCAGTACTTC. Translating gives CATAPGLNIQYF.

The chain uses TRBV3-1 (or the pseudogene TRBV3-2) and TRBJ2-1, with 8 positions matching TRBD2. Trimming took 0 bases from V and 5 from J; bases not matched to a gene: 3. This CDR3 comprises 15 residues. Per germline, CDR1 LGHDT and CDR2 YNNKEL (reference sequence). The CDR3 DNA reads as TGTGCCAGCAGCCAAGAGGCAGCGGGGGACAATGAGCAGTTCTTC. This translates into CASSQEAAGDNEQFF.

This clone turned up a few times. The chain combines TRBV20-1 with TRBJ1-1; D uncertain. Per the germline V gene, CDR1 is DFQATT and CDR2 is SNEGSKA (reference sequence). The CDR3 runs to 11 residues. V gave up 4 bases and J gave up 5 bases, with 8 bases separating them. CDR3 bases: TGCAGTGCTATCCGCAGTACTGAAGCTTTCTTT. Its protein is CSAIRSTEAFF.

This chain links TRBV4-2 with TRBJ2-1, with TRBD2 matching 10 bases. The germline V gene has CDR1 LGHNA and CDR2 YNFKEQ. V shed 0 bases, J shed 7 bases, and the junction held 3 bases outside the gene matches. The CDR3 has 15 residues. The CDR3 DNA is TGTGCCAGCAGCCAAGAAAGTAGCGGGAGGAATGAGCAGTTCTTC. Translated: CASSQESSGRNEQFF.

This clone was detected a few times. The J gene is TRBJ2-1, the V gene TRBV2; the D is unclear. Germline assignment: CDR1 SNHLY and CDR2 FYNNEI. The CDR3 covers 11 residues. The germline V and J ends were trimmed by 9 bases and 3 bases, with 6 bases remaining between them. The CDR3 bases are TGTGCCAGTCATAGCTACAATGAGCAGTTCTTC. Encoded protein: CASHSYNEQFF.

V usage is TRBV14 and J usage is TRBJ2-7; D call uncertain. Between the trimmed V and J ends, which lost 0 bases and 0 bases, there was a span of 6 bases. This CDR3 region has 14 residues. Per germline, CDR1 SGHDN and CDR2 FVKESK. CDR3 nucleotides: TGTGCCAGCAGCCAAGATCACATCTCCTACGAGCAGTACTTC. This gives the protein CASSQDHISYEQYF.

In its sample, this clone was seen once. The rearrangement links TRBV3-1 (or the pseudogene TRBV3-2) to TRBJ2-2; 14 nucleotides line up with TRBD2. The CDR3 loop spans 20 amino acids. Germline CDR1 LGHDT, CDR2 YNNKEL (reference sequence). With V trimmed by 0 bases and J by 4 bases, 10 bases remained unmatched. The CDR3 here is CASSQDGPGLAGVSTGELFF. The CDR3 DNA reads TGTGCCAGCAGCCAAGATGGGCCGGGACTAGCGGGAGTGTCCACCGGGGAGCTGTTTTTT.

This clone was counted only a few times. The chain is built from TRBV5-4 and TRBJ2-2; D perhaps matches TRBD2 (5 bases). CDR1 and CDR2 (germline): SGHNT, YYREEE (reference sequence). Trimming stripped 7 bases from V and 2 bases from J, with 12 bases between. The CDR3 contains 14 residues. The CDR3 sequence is CASSGLQNTGELFF. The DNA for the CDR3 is TGTGCCAGCTCAGGACTCCAAAACACCGGGGAGCTGTTTTTT.

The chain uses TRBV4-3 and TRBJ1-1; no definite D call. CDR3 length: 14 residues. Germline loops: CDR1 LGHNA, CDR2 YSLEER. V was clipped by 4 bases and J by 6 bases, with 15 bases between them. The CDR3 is CASSPGSGGSEAFF. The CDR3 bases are TGCGCCAGCAGCCCCGGGTCGGGAGGCTCTGAAGCTTTCTTT.

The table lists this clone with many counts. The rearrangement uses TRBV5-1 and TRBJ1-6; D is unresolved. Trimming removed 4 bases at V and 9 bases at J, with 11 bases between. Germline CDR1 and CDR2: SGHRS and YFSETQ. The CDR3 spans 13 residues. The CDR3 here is CASSEELSSPLHF. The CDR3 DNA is TGCGCCAGCAGCGAGGAACTAAGTTCACCCCTCCACTTT.

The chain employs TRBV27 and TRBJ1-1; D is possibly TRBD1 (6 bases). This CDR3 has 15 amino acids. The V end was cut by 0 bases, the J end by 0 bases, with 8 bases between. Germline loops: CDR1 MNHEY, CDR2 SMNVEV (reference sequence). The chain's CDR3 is CASSLSQGLNTEAFF. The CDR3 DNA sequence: TGTGCCAGCAGTTTATCTCAGGGGTTGAACACTGAAGCTTTCTTT.

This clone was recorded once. The CDR3 sequence: CASSLTSGTYNEQFF. The CDR3 DNA sequence: TGTGCCAGCAGCTTAACTAGCGGGACTTACAATGAGCAGTTCTTC. This chain joins TRBV7-7 and TRBJ2-1; 10 bases map to TRBD2. The trim removed 2 bases at V and 4 bases at J, leaving 2 bases unmatched. CDR3 length: 15 residues. Per germline, CDR1 SSHAT and CDR2 FNYEAQ (reference sequence).

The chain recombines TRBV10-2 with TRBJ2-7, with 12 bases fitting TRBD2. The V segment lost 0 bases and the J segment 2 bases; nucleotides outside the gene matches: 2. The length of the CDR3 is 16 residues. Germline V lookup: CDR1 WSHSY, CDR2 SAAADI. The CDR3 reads CASSESTSGRTYEQYF. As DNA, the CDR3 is TGCGCCAGCAGTGAGTCGACTAGCGGGAGAACCTACGAGCAGTACTTC.

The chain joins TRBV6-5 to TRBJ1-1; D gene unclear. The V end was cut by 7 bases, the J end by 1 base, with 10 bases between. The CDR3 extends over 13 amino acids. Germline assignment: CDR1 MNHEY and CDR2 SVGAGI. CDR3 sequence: CASKGSGNTEAFF. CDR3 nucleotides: TGTGCCAGCAAAGGCTCAGGGAACACTGAAGCTTTCTTT.

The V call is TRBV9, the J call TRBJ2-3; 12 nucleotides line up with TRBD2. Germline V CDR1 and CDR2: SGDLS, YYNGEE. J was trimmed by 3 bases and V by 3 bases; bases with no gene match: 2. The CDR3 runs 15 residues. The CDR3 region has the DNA TGTGCCAGCAGCGCTAGCGGGAGGGCAACAGATACGCAGTATTTT. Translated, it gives CASSASGRATDTQYF.

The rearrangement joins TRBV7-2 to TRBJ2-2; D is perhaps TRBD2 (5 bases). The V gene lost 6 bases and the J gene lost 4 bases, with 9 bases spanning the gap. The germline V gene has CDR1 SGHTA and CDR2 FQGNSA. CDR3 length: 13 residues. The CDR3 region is CASRRVPTGELFF. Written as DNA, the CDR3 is TGTGCCAGCAGGAGGGTACCCACCGGGGAGCTGTTTTTT.